This T cell receptor (beta chain) was observed in a study of T cells expressing NK-cell markers. Study details: Out of eight donors sequenced, seven tested HCMV-seropositive and the remaining one seronegative.

Turning to this clonotype: What it binds is not known.

CDR3 size: 14 residues. Study-wide points: The contribution of dominant NKG2C+ clonotypes to CD8+ T cells in about six donors was roughly 1.0-7.5%.

Scientists made TCR beta cDNA using 5'RACE template switching with UMIs. TCRdb reprocessed the 5' RACE reads and stores each CDR3 protein as one record, lacking DNA. This sample contains about 550,000 distinct CDR3 sequences. The sample taken for sequencing was blood T cells: a sorted CD56 or NKG2C T cell subset, CD4+ or CD8+ T cells, or bulk PBMC T cells (not recorded which). This sequence was found in a man in his late teens or twenties in good health. This rearrangement joins TRBV12-3 or TRBV12-4 to TRBJ1-1; TCRdb indicates TRBD1, and absent DNA this call remains unverified. This chain's CDR3 is CASSGVRVGTEAFF.